This T cell receptor (beta chain) was captured by sequencing in a study of blood T cell repertoires in COVID-19. Turning to the study itself: Samples taken during acute and convalescent COVID-19 were collected in the United States, Italy and Spain. PBMCs, B-cell-depleted T cells, or T cells were the source of the cDNA or gDNA that made up the material.

Trimming took 0 bases from V and 5 from J; bases not matched to a gene: 7. Germline loops: CDR1 LGHNA, CDR2 YSLEER. The CDR3 has 17 residues. The Seattle patients, enrolled during active infection, were followed longitudinally. Authors' methods: It was from reference gene primer amplification that nucleated cell counts were estimated. Profiled with immunoSEQ multiplex PCR; TCRdb holds only in-frame clones, not every one. V and J calls and clone size come straight from that table; D and trimming were deduced from the DNA. Of some 140,000 clones listed, roughly 84% are singletons. The sequence came from a man between 60 and 70 years old with COVID-19, enrolled during active disease. The rearrangement links TRBV4-3 to TRBJ2-2; 9 bases are a match to TRBD1. Sequenced input: peripheral blood. In nucleotides, the CDR3 is TGCGCCAGCAGCCAAGAGCTTGGTGACAGGGGGACCGGGGAGCTGTTTTTT. Its protein product is CASSQELGDRGTGELFF.